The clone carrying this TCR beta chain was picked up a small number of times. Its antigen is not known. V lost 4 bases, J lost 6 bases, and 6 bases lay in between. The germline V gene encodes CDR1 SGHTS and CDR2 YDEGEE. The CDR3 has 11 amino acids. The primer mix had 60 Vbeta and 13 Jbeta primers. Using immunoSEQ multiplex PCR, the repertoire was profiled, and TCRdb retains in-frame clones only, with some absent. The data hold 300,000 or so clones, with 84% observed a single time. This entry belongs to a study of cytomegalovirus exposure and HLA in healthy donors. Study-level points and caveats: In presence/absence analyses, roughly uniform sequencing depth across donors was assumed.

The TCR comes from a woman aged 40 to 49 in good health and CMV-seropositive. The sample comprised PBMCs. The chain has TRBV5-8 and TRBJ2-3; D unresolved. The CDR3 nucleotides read TGTGCCAGCAGCGTGCGGGATACGCAGTATTTT. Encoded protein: CASSVRDTQYF.